Each of the 20 T cell receptor beta chains below was sequenced from the same sample in a study of T cell repertoires in aging, cancer and after chemotherapy. Peripheral blood genomic DNA, not sorted cells or RNA, was the template. A mixed TRB-A/B primer pool amplified rearranged TRB by multiplex touch-down PCR. One entry per CDR3 protein results from TCRdb running MiXCR on the multiplex PCR reads. The sample has about 1,300 distinct CDR3 sequences, about 60% seen once; the top ten hold 60% to 70%. Sequencing used blood. The receptors shown here come from a human donor with a blood cancer.

The chain is built from TRBV19 and TRBJ1-3; 7 positions agree with TRBD1. This CDR3 spans 15 amino acids. Germline V gives CDR1 LNHDA, CDR2 SQIVND (reference sequence). Unmatched junction bases numbered 4, after V lost 3 bases and J lost 2 bases. CDR3 residues: CASSIHGTAGNTIYF. CDR3 sequence (DNA): TGTGCCAGTAGTATCCACGGGACAGCTGGAAACACCATATATTTT.

The rearrangement uses TRBV29-1 and TRBJ1-2; the match to TRBD1 covers 8 bases. The V gene end was trimmed by 2 bases and the J gene end by 3 bases; junction bases not matched to a gene: 8. The germline V gene encodes CDR1 SQVTM and CDR2 ANQGSEA. This CDR3 contains 15 residues. In DNA form, the CDR3 reads TGCAGCGTTGAAACTCAGGGGGCAGAGGACTATGGCTACACCTTC. This gives the protein CSVETQGAEDYGYTF.

J is TRBJ2-7 and V is TRBV6-5; D perhaps matches TRBD2 (5 bases). The J call may not be correct, given that the DNA end is closer to TRBJ2-1. The CDR3 contains 12 residues. Looked up from germline, CDR1 is MNHEY and CDR2 is SVGAGI. CDR3 coding DNA: TGTGCCAGTGGTTACGTTCGGGGTGAGCAGTTCTTC. This gives the protein CASGYVRGEQFF.

The chain combines TRBV12-3 or TRBV12-4 with TRBJ2-3; no clear D. Trimming stripped 6 bases from V and 4 bases from J, with 8 bases between. The CDR3 contains 12 residues. DNA of the CDR3: TGTGCCAGCAGGGCTAGTTCAGATACGCAGTATTTT. This encodes CASRASSDTQYF.

The rearrangement uses TRBV5-4 and TRBJ2-5; TRBD2 aligns across 10 bases. Germline loops: CDR1 SGHNT, CDR2 YYREEE (reference sequence). Trimming removed 1 base from V and 5 bases from J; junction bases left unmatched: 5. The CDR3 contains 15 residues. CDR3 DNA: TGTGCCAGCAGCTTGCAGCGGGGGGGCCGGGAGACCCAGTACTTC. Translating it yields CASSLQRGGRETQYF. Using reference TRBV5-4 and TRBJ2-5 for the parts outside the CDR3, the full variable domain is ETGVTQSPTHLIKTRGQQVTLRCSSQSGHNTVSWYQQALGQGPQFIFQYYREEENGRGNFPPRFSGLQFPNYSSELNVNALELDDSALYLCASSLQRGGRETQYFGPGTRLLVL.

This chain connects TRBV30 to TRBJ1-1; TRBD1 matches at 7 bases. This CDR3 comprises 14 residues. Germline CDR1 is GTSNPN and CDR2 is SVGIG (reference sequence). V dropped 0 bases and J dropped 4; count of bases not matched to a gene: 5. The CDR3: CAWSVRGGSTEAFF. In DNA, the CDR3 is TGTGCCTGGAGTGTACGAGGGGGCAGCACTGAAGCTTTCTTT.

The rearrangement links TRBV30 to TRBJ2-2; 7 nucleotides align to TRBD1. The germline CDR1 and CDR2 sequences are GTSNPN and SVGIG (reference sequence). CDR3 length equals 15 residues. Germline trimming cut 3 bases from V and 5 bases from J; bases unmatched to any gene: 9. The CDR3 protein is CAWRSTDRETGELFF. In nucleotides, the CDR3 is TGTGCCTGGAGATCCACTGACAGGGAAACCGGGGAGCTGTTTTTT.

The V call is TRBV29-1, the J call TRBJ2-7; 10 bases match TRBD2. Germline trimming cut 7 bases from V and 5 bases from J; bases unmatched to any gene: 17. The CDR3 has 16 amino acids. The germline gives CDR1 SQVTM, CDR2 ANQGSEA. CDR3 DNA: TGCAGCGCCCGGACTAGCGGCCCTTCGTATACAAACGAGCAGTACTTC. Its translation: CSARTSGPSYTNEQYF.

V gene TRBV29-1 combines with J gene TRBJ1-1; the D is unclear. Trimming took 6 bases from V and 5 from J, leaving 16 bases between them. This CDR3 region has 13 residues. The V gene's germline CDR1 is SQVTM and CDR2 ANQGSEA. The CDR3 reads CSVALGTGTEAFF. Written as DNA, the CDR3 is TGCAGCGTCGCTTTGGGTACGGGGACTGAAGCTTTCTTT. The variable domain in full, with the rest retrieved from reference TRBV29-1 and TRBJ1-1, is SAVISQKPSRDICQRGTSLTIQCQVDSQVTMMFWYRQQPGQSLTLIATANQGSEATYESGFVIDKFPISRPNLTFSTLTVSNMSPEDSSIYLCSVALGTGTEAFFGQGTRLTVV.

This chain uses TRBV30 with TRBJ2-3, with D perhaps assigned TRBD1 or TRBD2 (5 bases each). The CDR3 totals 15 residues. Trimming shortened V by 0 bases and J by 3 bases, and 13 bases separated the two germline ends. The germline V gene encodes CDR1 GTSNPN and CDR2 SVGIG (reference sequence). The chain's CDR3 is CAWSVRGTLTDTQYF. The CDR3 DNA reads as TGTGCCTGGAGTGTACGGGGCACGCTAACAGATACGCAGTATTTT.

In its sample, this clonotype is large. The chain couples TRBV6-5 to TRBJ2-7; D gene unclear. The CDR3 is 16 residues long. Trimming removed 6 bases from V and 0 bases from J, with 18 bases in between. In germline, CDR1 is MNHEY, CDR2 SVGAGI. CDR3 region: CASSRGPPPPSYEQYF. The DNA of the CDR3 is TGTGCCAGCAGCCGAGGACCCCCCCCACCCTCCTACGAGCAGTACTTC.

There are a few counts of this clonotype. The chain recombines TRBV6-5 with TRBJ2-2; D may correspond to TRBD1 or TRBD2 (6 bases each). Germline CDR1 MNHEY, CDR2 SVGAGI. This CDR3 is 14 amino acids long. Trimming shortened V by 6 bases and J by 4 bases, and 12 bases separated the two germline ends. CDR3 in amino acids: CASRGGDITGELFF. As DNA, the CDR3 is TGTGCCAGCAGGGGCGGGGACATCACCGGGGAGCTGTTTTTT.

A single count supports this clonotype. The chain links TRBV5-1 to TRBJ2-3; D remains ambiguous. Germline lookup yields CDR1 SGHRS and CDR2 YFSETQ. This CDR3 is 16 amino acids long. V lost 1 base, J lost 4 bases, and 16 bases lay in between. The CDR3 DNA reads as TGCGCCAGCAGCTTGCGGGCCCAGGTGGGGTCAGATACGCAGTATTTT. It encodes CASSLRAQVGSDTQYF.

The count of this clonotype is one. The chain carries TRBV7-2 and TRBJ2-1, with 10 bases that match TRBD2. Germline CDR1 is SGHTA and CDR2 is FQGNSA. CDR3 length: 17 residues. V was pared by 0 bases and J by 4 bases, with 6 bases of the junction left unmatched. The DNA for the CDR3 is TGTGCCAGCAGCTTAGCCAGGACTAGCGGACCTTACAATGAGCAGTTCTTC. Protein: CASSLARTSGPYNEQFF.

The chain recombines TRBV5-4 with TRBJ2-1; 10 bases are a match to TRBD2. Germline V gene data show CDR1 as SGHNT and CDR2 as YYREEE (reference sequence). With V trimmed by 1 base and J by 5 bases, 3 bases remained unmatched. The CDR3 covers 15 residues. The CDR3, as DNA: TGTGCCAGCAGCTTGACTAGCGGGGTACACAATGAGCAGTTCTTC. Translating it yields CASSLTSGVHNEQFF.

The chain recombines TRBV5-1 with TRBJ1-2, with 8 positions matching TRBD1. The germline V gene encodes CDR1 SGHRS and CDR2 YFSETQ. J was trimmed by 5 bases and V by 4 bases; bases with no gene match: 7. This CDR3 comprises 14 residues. CDR3 in amino acids: CASSVTGTGYGYTF. DNA of the CDR3: TGCGCCAGCAGCGTAACCGGGACAGGTTATGGCTACACCTTC.

This clonotype was picked up one time. V and J are TRBV29-1 and TRBJ2-7; D call uncertain. Germline V gene sequence: CDR1 SQVTM, CDR2 ANQGSEA. Trimming cost V 4 bases and J 6 bases, with 16 bases left between them. This CDR3 is built from 13 residues. The chain's CDR3 is CSVVTNPGGEQYF. The CDR3, as DNA: TGCAGCGTTGTTACCAACCCGGGTGGCGAGCAGTACTTC.

V is TRBV6-6 and J is TRBJ1-1; D is undetermined. The V gene's germline CDR1 is MNHNY and CDR2 SVGAGI (reference sequence). Trimming left V 2 bases short and J 7 bases short, with 5 bases between. The CDR3 totals 11 residues. This chain's CDR3 is CASSYEGEAFF. CDR3 DNA sequence: TGTGCCAGCAGTTACGAAGGTGAAGCTTTCTTT.

The genes are TRBV11-1 and TRBJ2-2, with a tentative D call TRBD2 (7 bases). Per the germline V gene, CDR1 is SGHAT and CDR2 is FQDESV (reference sequence). The CDR3 extends over 17 amino acids. Trimming removed 4 bases from V and 2 bases from J, with 17 bases in between. The CDR3 nucleotides read TGTGCCAGCAGCTCCGGAAGGCGGGGGACAAACACCGGGGAGCTGTTTTTT. Translation: CASSSGRRGTNTGELFF.

The CDR3 DNA reads TGTGCCAGCAGCTTAATGCTAGCCAAAAACATTCAGTACTTC. Translated: CASSLMLAKNIQYF. This chain connects TRBV5-5 to TRBJ2-4; D is undetermined. The CDR3 is made up of 14 amino acids. The germline V and J ends were trimmed by 2 bases and 0 bases, with 6 bases remaining between them. Per the germline V gene, CDR1 is SGHKS and CDR2 is YYEKEE (reference sequence).